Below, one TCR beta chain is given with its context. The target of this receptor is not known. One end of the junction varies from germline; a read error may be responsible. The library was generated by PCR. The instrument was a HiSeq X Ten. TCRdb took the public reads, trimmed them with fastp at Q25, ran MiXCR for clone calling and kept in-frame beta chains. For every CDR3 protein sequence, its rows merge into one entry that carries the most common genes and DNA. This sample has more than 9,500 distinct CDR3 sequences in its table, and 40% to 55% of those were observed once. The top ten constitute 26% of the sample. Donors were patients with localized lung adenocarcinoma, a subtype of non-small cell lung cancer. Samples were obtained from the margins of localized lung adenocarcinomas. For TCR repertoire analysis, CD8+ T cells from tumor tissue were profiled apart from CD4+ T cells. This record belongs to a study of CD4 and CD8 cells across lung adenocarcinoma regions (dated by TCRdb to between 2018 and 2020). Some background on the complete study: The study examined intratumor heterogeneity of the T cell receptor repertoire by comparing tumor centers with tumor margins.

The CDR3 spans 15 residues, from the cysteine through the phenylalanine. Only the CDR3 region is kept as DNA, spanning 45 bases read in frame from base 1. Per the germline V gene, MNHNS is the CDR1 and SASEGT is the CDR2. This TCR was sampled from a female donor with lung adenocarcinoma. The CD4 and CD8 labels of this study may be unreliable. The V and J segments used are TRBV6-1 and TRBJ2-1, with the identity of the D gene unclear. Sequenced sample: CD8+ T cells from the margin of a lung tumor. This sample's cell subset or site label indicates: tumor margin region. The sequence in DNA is TGTGCCAGGGGATTCCCGGCGACGAGCACCGATGAGCAGTTCTTT. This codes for CARGFPATSTDEQFF.